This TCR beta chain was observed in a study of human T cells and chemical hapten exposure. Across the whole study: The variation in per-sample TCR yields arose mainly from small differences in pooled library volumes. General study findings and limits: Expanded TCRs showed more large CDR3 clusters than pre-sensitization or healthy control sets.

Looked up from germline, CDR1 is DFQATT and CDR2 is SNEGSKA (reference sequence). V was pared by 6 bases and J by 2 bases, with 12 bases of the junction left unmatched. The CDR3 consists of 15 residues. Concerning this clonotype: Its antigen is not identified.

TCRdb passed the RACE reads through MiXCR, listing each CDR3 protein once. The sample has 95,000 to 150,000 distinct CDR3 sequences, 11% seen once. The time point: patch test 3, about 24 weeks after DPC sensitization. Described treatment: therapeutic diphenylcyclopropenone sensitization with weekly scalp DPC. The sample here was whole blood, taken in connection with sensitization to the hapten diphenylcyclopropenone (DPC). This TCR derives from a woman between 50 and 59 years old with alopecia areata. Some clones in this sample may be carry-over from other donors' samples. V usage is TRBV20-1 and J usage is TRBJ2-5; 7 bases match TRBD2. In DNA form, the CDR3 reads TGCAGTGCCCAACGGGGAGGGGTAGATCAAGAGACCCAGTACTTC. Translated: CSAQRGGVDQETQYF.